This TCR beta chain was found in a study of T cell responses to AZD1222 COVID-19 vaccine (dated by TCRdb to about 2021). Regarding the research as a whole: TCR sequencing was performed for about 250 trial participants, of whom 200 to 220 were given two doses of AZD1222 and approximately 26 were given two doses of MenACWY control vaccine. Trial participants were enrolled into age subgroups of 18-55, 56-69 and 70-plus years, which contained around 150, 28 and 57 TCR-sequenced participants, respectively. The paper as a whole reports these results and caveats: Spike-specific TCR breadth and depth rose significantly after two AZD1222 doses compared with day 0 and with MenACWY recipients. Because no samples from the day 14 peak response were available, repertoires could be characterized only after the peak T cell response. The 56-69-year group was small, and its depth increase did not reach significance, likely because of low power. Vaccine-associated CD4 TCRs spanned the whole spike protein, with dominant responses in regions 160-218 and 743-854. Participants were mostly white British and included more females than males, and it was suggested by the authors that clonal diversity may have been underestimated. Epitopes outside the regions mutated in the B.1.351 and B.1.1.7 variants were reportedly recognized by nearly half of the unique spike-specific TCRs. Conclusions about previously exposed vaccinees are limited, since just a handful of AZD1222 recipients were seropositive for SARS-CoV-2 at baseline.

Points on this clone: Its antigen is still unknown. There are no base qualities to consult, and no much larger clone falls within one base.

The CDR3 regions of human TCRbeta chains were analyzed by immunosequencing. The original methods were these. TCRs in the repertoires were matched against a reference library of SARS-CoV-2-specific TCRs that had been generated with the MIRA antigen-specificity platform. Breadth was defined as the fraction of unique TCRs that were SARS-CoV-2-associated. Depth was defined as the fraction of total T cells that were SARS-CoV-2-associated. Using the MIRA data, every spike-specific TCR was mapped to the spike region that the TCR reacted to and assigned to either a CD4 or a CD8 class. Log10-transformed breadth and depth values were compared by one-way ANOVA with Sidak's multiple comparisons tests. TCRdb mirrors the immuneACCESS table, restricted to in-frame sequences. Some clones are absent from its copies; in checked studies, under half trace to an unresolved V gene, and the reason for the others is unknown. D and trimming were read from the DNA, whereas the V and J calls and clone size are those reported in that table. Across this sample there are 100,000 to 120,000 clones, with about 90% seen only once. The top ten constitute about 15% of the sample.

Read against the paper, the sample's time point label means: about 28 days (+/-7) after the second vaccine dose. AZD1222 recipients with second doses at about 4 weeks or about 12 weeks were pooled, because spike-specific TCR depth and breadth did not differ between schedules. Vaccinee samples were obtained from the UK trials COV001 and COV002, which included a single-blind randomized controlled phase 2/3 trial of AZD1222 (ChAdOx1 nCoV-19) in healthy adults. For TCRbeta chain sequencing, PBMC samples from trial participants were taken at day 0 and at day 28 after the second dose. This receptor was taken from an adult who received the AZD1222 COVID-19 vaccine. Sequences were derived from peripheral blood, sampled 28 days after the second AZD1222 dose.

Read as DNA, the sequence is TGTGCCATCAGTGGGACAGGGAGCCGCTATGGCTACACCTTC. The encoded protein is CAISGTGSRYGYTF. The V gene is TRBV10-3 and the J gene is TRBJ1-2; 8 of the junction bases match TRBD1. Trimming takes 4 bases off V and 4 bases off J; junction bases not matched to a gene: 5. The germline V gene supplies CDR1 ENHRY and CDR2 SYGVKD. CDR3 length: 14 amino acids, cysteine to phenylalanine. Of all the DNA, just the CDR3 is kept, 42 bases in frame from base 1.